The clone carrying this T cell receptor beta chain came up many times. The antigen remains unidentified. V lost 5 bases and J lost 8, with 11 bases in between. Germline CDR1 is SGHRS and CDR2 is YFSETQ. The CDR3 extends over 13 amino acids. The sample is drawn from a study of Graves' ophthalmopathy and Graves' hyperthyroidism. Broader study findings: Sensitivity of about 70% and specificity of approximately 72% were achieved by the model that predicted ophthalmopathy progression. Blood was where most expanded thyroid clonotypes above 0.001 frequency also turned up.

Transcripts of RNA were the source for amplifying TCR beta CDR3 regions. HTBI primers primed a first-round RT-PCR, and a second-round multiplex PCR followed. TCRdb used MiXCR to reprocess the multiplex PCR reads, holding one entry per CDR3 protein. The profile shows 680,000 or so distinct CDR3 sequences, about 24% of them singletons. This clonotype was sampled from a woman aged 18-29 years with stable Graves' hyperthyroidism. Some clones in this sample may be carry-over from other donors' samples. V is TRBV5-1 and J is TRBJ1-6, with a tentative D call TRBD1 (5 bases). Sequenced material: peripheral blood. The CDR3 DNA sequence: TGCGCCAGCAGAGTGTCGGGGGATTCACCCCTCCACTTT. It translates to CASRVSGDSPLHF.